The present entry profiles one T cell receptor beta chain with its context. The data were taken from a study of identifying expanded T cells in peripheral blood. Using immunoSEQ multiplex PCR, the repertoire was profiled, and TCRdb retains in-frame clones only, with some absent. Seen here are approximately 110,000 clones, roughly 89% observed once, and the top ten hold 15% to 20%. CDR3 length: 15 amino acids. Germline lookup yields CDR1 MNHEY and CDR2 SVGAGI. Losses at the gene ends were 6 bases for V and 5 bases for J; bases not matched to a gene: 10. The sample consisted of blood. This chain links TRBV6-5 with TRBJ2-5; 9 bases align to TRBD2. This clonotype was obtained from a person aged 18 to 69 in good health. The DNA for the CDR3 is TGTGCCAGCAGACTACTGGCGGGGGGGAGGGAGACCCAGTACTTC. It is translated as CASRLLAGGRETQYF.